This TCR beta chain was documented in a study of regulatory T cells in long-lasting Graves disease. General study results and limits: Patients with persistent disease shared 2,741 public clonotypes, outpacing the approximately 870 shared by new patients.

As for this clonotype: As yet, its antigen is unknown.

HTBI primers from iRepertoire and Arm-PCR of CDR3 regions yielded the TCR beta libraries. From the multiplex PCR reads, TCRdb called clonotypes with MiXCR, one entry per CDR3 protein. The data hold about 530,000 distinct CDR3 sequences, with about 16% observed a single time. Germline V gene data show CDR1 as LNHNV and CDR2 as YYDKDF (reference sequence). There are 14 residues in the CDR3. The V and J ends lost 0 bases and 4 bases respectively, with 9 bases between them. The time point here: newly diagnosed GD, antithyroid drugs for less than 3 months. The TCR library was prepared using RNA isolated from PBMCs. These data also featured in a second study, about T cells in Graves' hyperthyroidism and ophthalmopathy. That investigation notes: During a first-round RT-PCR of the TCR CDR3, the HTBI primer set was used.

The sequencing used peripheral blood mononuclear cells (PBMCs), collected at new diagnosis, from a patient treated with antithyroid drugs. This receptor was obtained from a woman aged 40-65 years with Graves disease. The chain links TRBV15 to TRBJ1-1; a possible D gene is TRBD1 (5 bases). For the CDR3, the DNA is TGTGCCACCAGCAGAGATCAGGGAGGCACTGAAGCTTTCTTT. As protein: CATSRDQGGTEAFF. The variable domain in full, completed from reference TRBV15 and TRBJ1-1, reads DAMVIQNPRYQVTQFGKPVTLSCSQTLNHNVMYWYQQKSSQAPKLLFHYYDKDFNNEADTPDNFQSRRPNTSFCFLDIRSPGLGDTAMYLCATSRDQGGTEAFFGQGTRLTVV.